This TCR beta chain was documented in a study of shared clonotypes between healthy human individuals. This clone showed up many times. Its target is unknown. The germline V gene has CDR1 KGHSH and CDR2 LQKENI. V was clipped by 3 bases and J by 4 bases; unmatched bases: 5. The CDR3 loop spans 15 amino acids. Input per replicate PCR of unsorted PBMC was approximately 280 ng DNA, corresponding to around 30,000 T cell genomes. Profiled with immunoSEQ multiplex PCR; TCRdb holds only in-frame clones, not every one. The sample comprises fewer than 550,000 clones, 60% to 80% of which are singletons, and around 13% rests with the top ten. General study results and limits: Only blood was sampled; tissue repertoires likely differ. Sequencing depth was expected to influence donor clonotype sharing.

The sequence came from a woman aged 40 to 55 in good health. Some clones in this sample may be carry-over from other donors' samples. This chain links TRBV18 with TRBJ1-4, with 7 bases identical to TRBD1. The material sequenced was PBMCs. CDR3 amino acids: CASSPRDSFNEKLFF. In DNA form, the CDR3 reads TGTGCCAGCTCACCGCGGGACAGCTTTAATGAAAAACTGTTTTTT. The variable domain in full, completed from reference TRBV18 and TRBJ1-4, reads NAGVMQNPRHLVRRRGQEARLRCSPMKGHSHVYWYRQLPEEGLKFMVYLQKENIIDESGMPKERFSAEFPKEGPSILRIQQVVRGDSAAYFCASSPRDSFNEKLFFGSGTQLSVL.